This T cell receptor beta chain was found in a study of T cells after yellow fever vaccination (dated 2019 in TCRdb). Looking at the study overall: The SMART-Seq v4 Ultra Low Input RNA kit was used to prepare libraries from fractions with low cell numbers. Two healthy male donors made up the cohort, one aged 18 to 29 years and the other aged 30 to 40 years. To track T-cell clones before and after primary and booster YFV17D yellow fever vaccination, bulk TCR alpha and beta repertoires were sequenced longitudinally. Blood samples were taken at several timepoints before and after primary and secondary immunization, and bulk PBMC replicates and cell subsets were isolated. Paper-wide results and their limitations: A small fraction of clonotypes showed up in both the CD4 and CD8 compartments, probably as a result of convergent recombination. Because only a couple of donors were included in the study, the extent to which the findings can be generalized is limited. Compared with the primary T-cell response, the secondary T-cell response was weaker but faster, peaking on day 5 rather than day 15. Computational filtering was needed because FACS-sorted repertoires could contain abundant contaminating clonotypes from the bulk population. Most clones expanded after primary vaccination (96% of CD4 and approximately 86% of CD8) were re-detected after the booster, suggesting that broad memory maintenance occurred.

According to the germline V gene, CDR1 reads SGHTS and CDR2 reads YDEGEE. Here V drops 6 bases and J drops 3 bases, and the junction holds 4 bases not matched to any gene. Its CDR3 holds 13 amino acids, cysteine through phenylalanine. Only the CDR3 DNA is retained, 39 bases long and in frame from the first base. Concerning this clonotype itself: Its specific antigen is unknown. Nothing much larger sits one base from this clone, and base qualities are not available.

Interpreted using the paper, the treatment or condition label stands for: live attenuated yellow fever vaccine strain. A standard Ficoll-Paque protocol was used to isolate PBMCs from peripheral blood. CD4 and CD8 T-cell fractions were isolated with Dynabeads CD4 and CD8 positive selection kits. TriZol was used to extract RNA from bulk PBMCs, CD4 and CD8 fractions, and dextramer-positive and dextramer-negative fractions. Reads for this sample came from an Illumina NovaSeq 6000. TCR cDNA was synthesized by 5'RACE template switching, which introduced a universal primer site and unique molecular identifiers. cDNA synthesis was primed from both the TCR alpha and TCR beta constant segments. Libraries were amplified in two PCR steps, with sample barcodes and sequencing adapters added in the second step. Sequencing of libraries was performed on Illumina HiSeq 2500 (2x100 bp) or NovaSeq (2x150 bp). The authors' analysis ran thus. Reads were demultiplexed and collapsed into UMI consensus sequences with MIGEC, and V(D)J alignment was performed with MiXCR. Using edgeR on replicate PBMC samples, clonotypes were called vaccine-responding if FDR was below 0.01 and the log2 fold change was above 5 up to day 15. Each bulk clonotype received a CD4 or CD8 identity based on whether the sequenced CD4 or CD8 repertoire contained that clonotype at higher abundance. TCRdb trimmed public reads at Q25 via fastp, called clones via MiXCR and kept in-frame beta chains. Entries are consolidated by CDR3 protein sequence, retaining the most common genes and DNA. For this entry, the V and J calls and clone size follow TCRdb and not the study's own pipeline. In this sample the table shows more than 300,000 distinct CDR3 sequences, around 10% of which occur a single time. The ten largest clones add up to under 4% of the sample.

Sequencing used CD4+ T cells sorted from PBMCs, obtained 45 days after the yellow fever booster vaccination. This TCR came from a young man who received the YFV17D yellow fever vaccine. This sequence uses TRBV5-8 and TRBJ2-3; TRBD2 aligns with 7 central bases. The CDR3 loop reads CASTLGRTDTQYF. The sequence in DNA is TGTGCCAGCACCCTCGGGAGGACAGATACGCAGTATTTT.